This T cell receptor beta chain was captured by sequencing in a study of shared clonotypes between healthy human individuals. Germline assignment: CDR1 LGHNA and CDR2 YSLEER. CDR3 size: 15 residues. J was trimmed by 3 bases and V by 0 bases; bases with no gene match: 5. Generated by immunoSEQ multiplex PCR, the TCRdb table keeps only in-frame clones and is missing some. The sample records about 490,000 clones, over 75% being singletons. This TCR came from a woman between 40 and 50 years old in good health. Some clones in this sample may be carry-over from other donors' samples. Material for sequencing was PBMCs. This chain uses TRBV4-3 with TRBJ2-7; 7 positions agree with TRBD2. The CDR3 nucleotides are TGCGCCAGCAGCCAAGACACTAGCGCCTACTACGAGCAGTACTTC. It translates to CASSQDTSAYYEQYF.